This is a list of T cell receptor beta chains from one sample in a study of PD-L1 blockade in urothelial cancer. The method was immunoSEQ multiplex PCR; TCRdb's version includes in-frame clones alone and lacks a portion of them. The sample has approximately 41,000 clones; around 81% are singletons. The input for sequencing was PBMCs, taken around atezolizumab (anti-PD-L1) treatment. The receptors shown here come from a man at least 80 years old with urothelial cancer. Each CDR3 is given with its conserved first and last residue. D genes are given only for firm matches. Clone sizes are given selectively: once, few, many, or a class where the clone is expanded.

d_gene: .; v_gene: TRBV7-2; abundance: .; j_gene: TRBJ2-1; CDR3nt: TGTGCCAGCAGCTTAGCCCTCCCCAATGAGCAGTTCTTC; CDR3aa: CASSLALPNEQFF
d_gene: TRBD1; v_gene: TRBV7-2; abundance: few; j_gene: TRBJ1-2; CDR3nt: TGTGCCAGCAGCTTAGGCGGGACAGGGTCCTATGGCTACACCTTC; CDR3aa: CASSLGGTGSYGYTF
d_gene: TRBD1; v_gene: TRBV19; abundance: .; j_gene: TRBJ1-2; CDR3nt: TGTGCCAGTAGCAATGACAGGGTTTTTAATGGCTACACCTTC; CDR3aa: CASSNDRVFNGYTF
d_gene: .; v_gene: TRBV27; abundance: .; j_gene: TRBJ2-7; CDR3nt: TGTGCCAGCTTCACCCCCCGGGATGGCTCCTACGAGCAGTACTTC; CDR3aa: CASFTPRDGSYEQYF
d_gene: .; v_gene: TRBV7-2; abundance: .; j_gene: TRBJ2-7; CDR3nt: TGTGCCAGCAGCTCCCAGGGAGCGGGCCCCTCCTACGAGCAGTACTTC; CDR3aa: CASSSQGAGPSYEQYF
d_gene: .; v_gene: TRBV16; abundance: .; j_gene: TRBJ2-6; CDR3nt: TGTGCCAGCAGCCAAACAGGGTCGGGGGCCAACGTCCTGACTTTC; CDR3aa: CASSQTGSGANVLTF
d_gene: TRBD1; v_gene: TRBV19; abundance: .; j_gene: TRBJ2-1; CDR3nt: TGTGCCAGTAGTCGCCAGACAGGGACGAATGAGCAGTTCTTC; CDR3aa: CASSRQTGTNEQFF
d_gene: TRBD2; v_gene: TRBV10-3; abundance: once; j_gene: TRBJ2-3; CDR3nt: TGTGCCACTAAACTAGCGGGAGGCCCAGATACGCAGTATTTT; CDR3aa: CATKLAGGPDTQYF
d_gene: TRBD1; v_gene: TRBV6-1; abundance: .; j_gene: TRBJ2-7; CDR3nt: TGTGCCAGCAGTGGCAGACAGGGTACCTACGAGCAGTACTTC; CDR3aa: CASSGRQGTYEQYF
d_gene: .; v_gene: TRBV6-1; abundance: .; j_gene: TRBJ1-1; CDR3nt: TGTGCCAGCAGACCCCGGGACACTGAAGCTTTCTTT; CDR3aa: CASRPRDTEAFF
d_gene: .; v_gene: TRBV6-6; abundance: .; j_gene: TRBJ2-5; CDR3nt: TGTGCCAGCAGTTCCCTGATTGAGTCTGAGACCCAGTACTTC; CDR3aa: CASSSLIESETQYF
d_gene: TRBD1; v_gene: TRBV25-1; abundance: .; j_gene: TRBJ2-1; CDR3nt: TGTGCCAGCAGTGAAGGGGACAGGGCTTACAATGAGCAGTTCTTC; CDR3aa: CASSEGDRAYNEQFF
d_gene: TRBD2; v_gene: TRBV5-1; abundance: .; j_gene: TRBJ2-1; CDR3nt: TGCGCCAGCAGGCCTCTAGCGGGAGGGCGAAGTAATGAGCAGTTCTTC; CDR3aa: CASRPLAGGRSNEQFF
d_gene: .; v_gene: TRBV30; abundance: .; j_gene: TRBJ2-5; CDR3nt: TGTGCCTGGAGTCGGAGTGGCGGAGAGACCCAGTACTTC; CDR3aa: CAWSRSGGETQYF
d_gene: TRBD2; v_gene: TRBV18; abundance: .; j_gene: TRBJ2-1; CDR3nt: TGTGCCAGCTCACCGGCGGGAGGGCCTATGAATGAGCAGTTCTTC; CDR3aa: CASSPAGGPMNEQFF
d_gene: .; v_gene: TRBV6-5; abundance: .; j_gene: TRBJ1-2; CDR3nt: TGTGCCAGCAGTTACTCGAAACAGAACTATGGCTACACCTTC; CDR3aa: CASSYSKQNYGYTF
d_gene: TRBD1; v_gene: TRBV29-1; abundance: .; j_gene: TRBJ1-5; CDR3nt: TGCAGCGCCTTGACAGGGTTTAGCAATCAGCCCCAGCATTTT; CDR3aa: CSALTGFSNQPQHF
d_gene: TRBD2; v_gene: TRBV7-9; abundance: .; j_gene: TRBJ2-4; CDR3nt: TGTGCCAGCAGCTCAAGGGACTACAAAAACATTCAGTACTTC; CDR3aa: CASSSRDYKNIQYF
d_gene: TRBD1; v_gene: TRBV7-9; abundance: .; j_gene: TRBJ2-1; CDR3nt: TGTGCCAGCAGCTTACAGGGGGCTGTGAATGAGCAGTTCTTC; CDR3aa: CASSLQGAVNEQFF
d_gene: .; v_gene: TRBV18; abundance: .; j_gene: TRBJ1-1; CDR3nt: TGTGCCAGCTCACCACCCGAGGGCTGGGGCACTGAAGCTTTCTTT; CDR3aa: CASSPPEGWGTEAFF
d_gene: TRBD2; v_gene: TRBV19; abundance: .; j_gene: TRBJ2-1; CDR3nt: TGTGCCAGTAAGGCTAGCGGGAGGGCCGGTCCCCCCGCGCGTGAGCAGTTCTTC; CDR3aa: CASKASGRAGPPAREQFF
d_gene: TRBD2; v_gene: TRBV7-8; abundance: .; j_gene: TRBJ2-7; CDR3nt: TGTGCCAGCAGCTTAGCGGGTCGGGCGGGAGGTTCCTACGAGCAGTACTTC; CDR3aa: CASSLAGRAGGSYEQYF
d_gene: .; v_gene: TRBV28; abundance: .; j_gene: TRBJ1-1; CDR3nt: TGTGCCAGCGAGACGGGGGGCCCCTCTAACACTGAAGCTTTCTTT; CDR3aa: CASETGGPSNTEAFF
d_gene: TRBD2; v_gene: TRBV4-1; abundance: .; j_gene: TRBJ2-1; CDR3nt: TGCGCCAGTAAAGCGGGAGGGACTTACAATGAGCAGTTCTTC; CDR3aa: CASKAGGTYNEQFF
d_gene: .; v_gene: TRBV9; abundance: once; j_gene: TRBJ2-1; CDR3nt: TGTGCCAGCAGCGTAGGACGGGAAACCTACAATGAGCAGTTCTTC; CDR3aa: CASSVGRETYNEQFF
d_gene: TRBD1; v_gene: TRBV5-6; abundance: .; j_gene: TRBJ2-5; CDR3nt: TGTGCCAGCAGCATACCGGGACAGGGGGGAGAGACCCAGTACTTC; CDR3aa: CASSIPGQGGETQYF
d_gene: TRBD2; v_gene: TRBV9; abundance: .; j_gene: TRBJ2-5; CDR3nt: TGTGCCAGCAGCCGTAGCGGGGTGTTCCAAGAGACCCAGTACTTC; CDR3aa: CASSRSGVFQETQYF
d_gene: TRBD1; v_gene: TRBV6-5; abundance: .; j_gene: TRBJ2-1; CDR3nt: TGTGCCAGCAGTTACTCGGGGACAGGGGTAATAAATGAGCAGTTCTTC; CDR3aa: CASSYSGTGVINEQFF